A single sample gave rise to the 22 T cell receptor beta chains below, sequenced in a study of shared clonotypes between healthy human individuals. The assay was immunoSEQ multiplex PCR, and TCRdb's table has in-frame clones only and misses some. The sample shows a few million clones, approximately 93% of them seen only once. Sequencing was done on a sample of naive CD4+ T cells from PBMCs. Stated subset: CD45RA+ positively selected. Source of these receptors: a man aged 18 to 29 in good health. Some clones in this sample may be carry-over from other donors' samples.

The genes are TRBV4-3 and TRBJ1-2, with TRBD1 identical over 8 bases. The J segment lost 1 base and the V segment lost 2 bases, leaving 3 bases of the junction unmatched. The germline CDR1 and CDR2 sequences are LGHNA and YSLEER. This CDR3 contains 15 residues. CDR3 bases: TGCGCCAGCAGCCAACCCGACAGGGGTAACTATGGCTACACCTTC. Its translation is CASSQPDRGNYGYTF.

V is TRBV5-6 and J is TRBJ2-7; 9 bases fit TRBD1. The CDR3 consists of 15 residues. V was pared by 4 bases and J by 3 bases, with 8 bases of the junction left unmatched. The V gene's germline CDR1 is SGHDT and CDR2 YYEEEE. CDR3 DNA: TGTGCCAGCAGCCCAACGGGGACAGGGCACTACGAGCAGTACTTC. This encodes CASSPTGTGHYEQYF.

The chain carries TRBV7-9 and TRBJ2-1; possibly TRBD2 for D (5 bases). Germline assignment: CDR1 SEHNR and CDR2 FQNEAQ (reference sequence). The CDR3 has 17 residues. Trimming cost V 4 bases and J 2 bases, with 18 bases left between them. CDR3 DNA sequence: TGTGCCAGCAGCTCGACCCGGGTGAGGCGGGCCTACAATGAGCAGTTCTTC. Amino acids: CASSSTRVRRAYNEQFF. The full variable domain, rest sourced from reference TRBV7-9 and TRBJ2-1, is DTGVSQNPRHKITKRGQNVTFRCDPISEHNRLYWYRQTLGQGPEFLTYFQNEAQLEKSRLLSDRFSAERPKGSFSTLEIQRTEQGDSAMYLCASSSTRVRRAYNEQFFGPGTRLTVL.

This sequence joins TRBV5-6 and TRBJ2-6, with TRBD1 identical over 7 bases. The germline CDR1 and CDR2 sequences are SGHDT and YYEEEE. V lost 5 bases to trimming and J lost 2 bases; unmatched junction nucleotides: 1. The CDR3 has 14 residues. The CDR3 protein is CASRGGAGANVLTF. The CDR3 DNA follows: TGTGCCAGCAGAGGGGGCGCTGGGGCCAACGTCCTGACTTTC.

The gene calls are TRBV29-1 and TRBJ2-5; 11 nucleotides agree with TRBD1. Germline V gene sequence: CDR1 SQVTM, CDR2 ANQGSEA. Trimming took 3 bases from V and 5 from J; bases not matched to a gene: 11. The CDR3 runs to 16 residues. For the CDR3, the DNA is TGCAGCGTTGACAGGGGACAGGGGGGCGCCGGGGAGACCCAGTACTTC. As protein: CSVDRGQGGAGETQYF.

The chain employs TRBV6-4 and TRBJ2-1; 12 bases match TRBD2. The V gene end was trimmed by 6 bases and the J gene end by 6 bases; junction bases not matched to a gene: 9. This CDR3 contains 16 residues. Germline values: CDR1 MRHNA, CDR2 SNTAGT. For the CDR3, the DNA is TGTGCCAGCAGCTCTAGCGGGAGGGCCAATGGCAATGAGCAGTTCTTC. It encodes CASSSSGRANGNEQFF.

About this clone itself: Distinct nucleotide sequences in the sample also encode this CDR3. The chain combines TRBV4-2 with TRBJ2-1; 8 nucleotides align to TRBD2. The J segment lost 3 bases and the V segment lost 4 bases, leaving 5 bases of the junction unmatched. The CDR3 has 15 residues. Germline loops: CDR1 LGHNA, CDR2 YNFKEQ. The CDR3 DNA sequence: TGTGCCAGCAGCCCCGGACTAGCAAGCTACAATGAGCAGTTCTTC. Translating it yields CASSPGLASYNEQFF.

This sequence joins TRBV10-3 and TRBJ1-5, with D maybe TRBD1 (5 bases). CDR1 and CDR2 (germline): ENHRY, SYGVKD. Deletions cut 1 base from V and 7 bases from J, with 14 bases between. The CDR3 loop spans 15 amino acids. CDR3 in amino acids: CAISEFISGHQPQHF. The CDR3 DNA is TGTGCCATCAGTGAGTTCATATCGGGGCACCAGCCCCAGCATTTT.

The rearrangement uses TRBV4-1 and TRBJ1-1; no firm D call. Trimming removed 1 base from V and 1 base from J, with 10 bases in between. The CDR3 has 15 residues. Germline CDR1 and CDR2: MGHRA and YSYEKL. The CDR3 is CASSQVTGGNTEAFF. In DNA, the CDR3 is TGCGCCAGCAGCCAAGTTACGGGAGGGAACACTGAAGCTTTCTTT.

This chain uses TRBV5-1 with TRBJ2-7; D not certain. Germline V gene sequence: CDR1 SGHRS, CDR2 YFSETQ. Trimming removed 0 bases from V and 2 bases from J, with 18 bases in between. CDR3 length: 17 amino acids. DNA for the CDR3: TGCGCCAGCAGCTTGGGCTTGGCGGAAGTAAGTCCCTACGAGCAGTACTTC. It encodes CASSLGLAEVSPYEQYF.

The chain uses TRBV7-9 and TRBJ1-3; a possible D gene is TRBD1 (5 bases). Germline V lookup: CDR1 SEHNR, CDR2 FQNEAQ (reference sequence). The CDR3 is 16 amino acids. The V end lost 1 base, the J end lost 0 bases, and 10 bases lay between the germline ends. The CDR3 nucleotides read TGTGCCAGCAGCTTAGGGGCAGGACACTCTGGAAACACCATATATTTT. The encoded protein is CASSLGAGHSGNTIYF.

This chain connects TRBV11-2 to TRBJ2-2; no firm D call. CDR1 is SGHAT, CDR2 FQNNGV, per germline. CDR3 size: 12 residues. V lost 1 base, J lost 9 bases, and 6 bases lay in between. CDR3 in DNA: TGTGCCAGCAGCTTAGTCGGACGGGAGCTGTTTTTT. It yields the protein CASSLVGRELFF.

The chain has TRBV18 and TRBJ1-5, with TRBD1 matching 7 bases. V was pared by 5 bases and J by 6 bases, with 7 bases of the junction left unmatched. CDR1 is KGHSH, CDR2 LQKENI, per germline. The CDR3 runs 14 residues. In DNA, the CDR3 is TGTGCCAGCTCATCACAGGGGTTCGGTCAGCCCCAGCATTTT. It codes for CASSSQGFGQPQHF.

The rearrangement joins TRBV2 to TRBJ1-5; no clear D gene. Per the germline V gene, CDR1 is SNHLY and CDR2 is FYNNEI. Between the trimmed V and J ends, which lost 6 bases and 6 bases, there was a span of 15 bases. CDR3 length equals 14 residues. The CDR3: CASRGVGVGQPQHF. The CDR3 nucleotides read TGTGCCAGCAGGGGAGTCGGGGTAGGTCAGCCCCAGCATTTT. Combining the CDR3 with reference TRBV2 and TRBJ1-5 gives the whole variable domain EPEVTQTPSHQVTQMGQEVILRCVPISNHLYFYWYRQILGQKVEFLVSFYNNEISEKSEIFDDQFSVERPDGSNFTLKIRSTKLEDSAMYFCASRGVGVGQPQHFGDGTRLSIL.

The chain couples TRBV27 to TRBJ2-5; tentative D call: TRBD2 (5 bases). Germline V lookup: CDR1 MNHEY, CDR2 SMNVEV (reference sequence). The CDR3 is made up of 16 amino acids. The V and J ends lost 6 bases and 11 bases respectively, with 28 bases between them. The CDR3 spells CASRRTGFLTIGFQYF. The DNA for the CDR3 is TGTGCCAGCAGGCGGACGGGATTTCTGACAATTGGGTTTCAGTACTTC.

This clone has just one count. J is TRBJ2-7 and V is TRBV5-1, with 7 bases identical to TRBD2. CDR3 length: 15 amino acids. The germline gives CDR1 SGHRS, CDR2 YFSETQ. J was trimmed by 4 bases and V by 0 bases; bases with no gene match: 7. The CDR3 here is CASSLAWSGDYEQYF. CDR3 DNA: TGCGCCAGCAGCTTGGCCTGGAGCGGGGATTACGAGCAGTACTTC.

This chain connects TRBV6-1 to TRBJ1-1, with unresolved D. Germline V lookup: CDR1 MNHNS, CDR2 SASEGT. The CDR3 runs to 12 residues. The V and J ends lost 2 bases and 8 bases respectively, with 9 bases between them. CDR3 nucleotide sequence: TGTGCCAGCAGTGAACCTCGGGCAGAAGCTTTCTTT. Residues: CASSEPRAEAFF.

The chain couples TRBV5-8 to TRBJ1-2, with no clear D. CDR3 size: 12 residues. The germline CDR1 and CDR2 sequences are SGHTS and YDEGEE. Trimming took off 4 bases at V and 4 bases at J, with 8 bases between the two ends. The CDR3 coding sequence is TGTGCCAGCAGCACCAAATCCTATGGCTACACCTTC. Translating it yields CASSTKSYGYTF.

The V call is TRBV7-3, the J call TRBJ2-1; 10 bases line up with TRBD2. The CDR3 sequence is 17 residues long. The junction had 13 bases not matched to a gene; V was cut back by 4 bases and J by 7 bases. CDR1 is SGHTA, CDR2 FQGTGA, per germline. CDR3: CASSSLPLAGAINEQFF. In DNA, the CDR3 is TGTGCCAGCAGCTCATTACCCCTAGCGGGAGCTATTAATGAGCAGTTCTTC.

The V gene is TRBV28, the J gene TRBJ2-2; D remains unclear. V shed 6 bases and J shed 4 bases, with 15 bases lying between them. The CDR3 sequence is 15 residues long. The germline V gene encodes CDR1 MDHEN and CDR2 SYDVKM. The chain's CDR3 is CASRPRQRGTGELFF. DNA of the CDR3: TGTGCCAGCAGACCCCGCCAGAGAGGCACCGGGGAGCTGTTTTTT.

In the case of this clone: This sample includes further DNA sequences coding for the same CDR3. J is TRBJ2-3 and V is TRBV7-6; D is perhaps TRBD2 (5 bases). CDR1 SGHVS and CDR2 FNYEAQ come from the germline V gene. V was trimmed by 3 bases and J by 3 bases, leaving 10 bases between them. The CDR3 length is 14 residues. The DNA of the CDR3 is TGTGCCAGCAGCTTGTTGAGGGAGACAGATACGCAGTATTTT. It is translated as CASSLLRETDTQYF. Using reference TRBV7-6 and TRBJ2-3 for the parts outside the CDR3, the full variable domain is GAGVSQSPRYKVTKRGQDVALRCDPISGHVSLYWYRQALGQGPEFLTYFNYEAQQDKSGLPNDRFSAERPEGSISTLTIQRTEQRDSAMYRCASSLLRETDTQYFGPGTRLTVL.

The chain links TRBV19 to TRBJ2-1; D unresolved. CDR1 and CDR2 (germline): LNHDA, SQIVND (reference sequence). With 3 bases removed from V and 1 base from J, the gap between germline ends came to 13 bases. The CDR3 has 16 amino acids. CDR3 sequence: CASSIGPSGSYNEQFF. CDR3 bases: TGTGCCAGTAGTATCGGGCCCAGTGGGTCCTACAATGAGCAGTTCTTC. The whole variable domain, filled in from reference TRBV19 and TRBJ2-1, reads DGGITQSPKYLFRKEGQNVTLSCEQNLNHDAMYWYRQDPGQGLRLIYYSQIVNDFQKGDIAEGYSVSREKKESFPLTVTSAQKNPTAFYLCASSIGPSGSYNEQFFGPGTRLTVL.